The 2 T cell receptor beta chains listed next were all sequenced from one sample in a study of T cell repertoires in urothelial bladder cancer. The table came from immunoSEQ multiplex PCR; TCRdb's copy has only in-frame clones and leaves some out. The data show fewer than 15,000 clones, just over 65% seen once. Sequencing was carried out using tumor-infiltrating cells from bladder cancer. These receptors were obtained from a human donor with urothelial carcinoma.

The chain joins TRBV6-5 to TRBJ1-1, with 8 bases lining up with TRBD1. CDR1 is MNHEY, CDR2 SVGAGI, per germline. V lost 5 bases and J lost 3; bases outside the gene matches: 8. CDR3 length equals 15 residues. The CDR3 spells CASSRPGGPDTEAFF. The CDR3, as DNA: TGTGCCAGCAGTCGGCCAGGGGGCCCGGACACTGAAGCTTTCTTT.

The chain is built from TRBV5-5 and TRBJ2-7; TRBD1 matches 8 bases. J gave up 8 bases and V 4 bases, and 17 bases lay outside the gene matches. The CDR3 extends over 16 amino acids. Germline-derived CDR1 and CDR2 are SGHKS and YYEKEE (reference sequence). CDR3 in DNA: TGTGCCAGCAGCCTCCTACCGACAGGGGCCCTCCCAAAGCAGTACGTC. Translation: CASSLLPTGALPKQYV.